Listed here are 12 T cell receptor beta chains from one sample, sequenced in a study of cytomegalovirus exposure and HLA in healthy donors. Primers included in the PCR were 60 Vbeta and 13 Jbeta primers. Assay used: immunoSEQ multiplex PCR; TCRdb lists only in-frame clones, some missing. The sample lists around 120,000 clones, around 80% occurring once. Sequenced: PBMCs. These TCRs come from a woman aged 40 to 50 in good health and CMV-seronegative.

This clone showed up just a few times. The DNA for the CDR3 is TGTGCCAGCAGTGAATATAGGGGTGACTATGGCTACACCTTC. Encoded protein: CASSEYRGDYGYTF. The chain recombines TRBV25-1 with TRBJ1-2; D might be TRBD1 (5 bases). V was shortened by 0 bases and J by 3 bases, with 8 bases between the two germline ends. This CDR3 comprises 14 residues. Germline CDR1 and CDR2: MGHDK and SYGVNS.

The rearrangement links TRBV4-1 to TRBJ2-7; 8 bases map to TRBD1. The germline CDR1 and CDR2 sequences are MGHRA and YSYEKL. With V trimmed by 5 bases and J by 5 bases, 8 bases remained unmatched. The CDR3 extends over 14 amino acids. The CDR3 DNA reads TGCGCCAGCAGCGCAAGAGACAGGGGACACGAGCAGTACTTC. It yields the protein CASSARDRGHEQYF.

The V call is TRBV9, the J call TRBJ1-2; 10 bases align to TRBD1. This CDR3 comprises 15 residues. V trimming: 2 bases; J trimming: 5 bases; junction bases outside the gene matches: 6. Germline lookup yields CDR1 SGDLS and CDR2 YYNGEE. CDR3 loop: CASSVGQGEWYGYTF. The CDR3 DNA is TGTGCCAGCAGCGTCGGACAGGGGGAGTGGTATGGCTACACCTTC.

This clone has a single count. The gene calls are TRBV5-4 and TRBJ2-7; 9 bases map to TRBD1. CDR3 length: 14 amino acids. V was clipped by 2 bases and J by 6 bases; unmatched bases: 6. Germline assignment: CDR1 SGHNT and CDR2 YYREEE (reference sequence). DNA of the CDR3: TGTGCCAGCAGCTTTTGGGACAGGGAGAGCGAGCAGTACTTC. Translated: CASSFWDRESEQYF.

The chain uses TRBV7-2 and TRBJ1-4; no definite D call. Germline CDR1 SGHTA, CDR2 FQGNSA. The CDR3 totals 14 residues. The V end lost 1 base, the J end lost 5 bases, and 8 bases lay between the germline ends. The CDR3 nucleotides are TGTGCCAGCAGCTTAGGGGCTCACAATGAAAAACTGTTTTTT. It yields the protein CASSLGAHNEKLFF.

This chain links TRBV10-3 with TRBJ1-1; maybe TRBD1 (6 bases). CDR3 size: 12 residues. V lost 6 bases and J lost 5, with 10 bases in between. Germline V gene lookup returns CDR1 ENHRY and CDR2 SYGVKD. This chain's CDR3 is CAIREGGTEAFF. The CDR3 nucleotides are TGTGCCATCAGGGAGGGGGGGACTGAAGCTTTCTTT.

The rearrangement joins TRBV19 to TRBJ1-5; 8 nucleotides match TRBD1. The ends lost 9 bases at V and 0 bases at J; junction bases unmatched: 7. The length of the CDR3 is 15 residues. Looked up from germline, CDR1 is LNHDA and CDR2 is SQIVND (reference sequence). CDR3 amino acids: CASALDRDSNQPQHF. The CDR3 nucleotides read TGTGCCAGCGCCCTGGACAGGGATAGCAATCAGCCCCAGCATTTT.

The chain links TRBV5-8 to TRBJ2-5; D might be TRBD2 (5 bases). The ends were cut back, 2 bases at V and 7 bases at J, with 9 bases in the middle. This CDR3 contains 12 residues. The germline CDR1 and CDR2 sequences are SGHTS and YDEGEE. The CDR3 is CASSFDRGTQYF. The CDR3 DNA follows: TGTGCCAGCAGCTTTGACCGGGGGACCCAGTACTTC.

The J gene is TRBJ1-3, the V gene TRBV4-3, with D possibly matching TRBD1 (5 bases). Trimming took off 0 bases at V and 0 bases at J, with 12 bases between the two ends. CDR3 length: 17 amino acids. Germline V gene data show CDR1 as LGHNA and CDR2 as YSLEER. CDR3 in DNA: TGCGCCAGCAGCCAAGATCTTGACAGCAACTCTGGAAACACCATATATTTT. Protein product: CASSQDLDSNSGNTIYF.

The chain links TRBV7-9 to TRBJ2-7, with TRBD2 as a possible D gene (5 bases). The CDR3 runs to 15 residues. The V end lost 5 bases, the J end lost 2 bases, and 16 bases lay between the germline ends. Germline values: CDR1 SEHNR, CDR2 FQNEAQ (reference sequence). CDR3: CASSQRGTNPYEQYF. CDR3 nucleotide sequence: TGTGCCAGCAGCCAACGGGGAACAAACCCCTACGAGCAGTACTTC.

This chain connects TRBV5-4 to TRBJ1-2; 11 bases are a match to TRBD1. V lost 5 bases, J lost 7 bases, and 10 bases stayed unmatched. The CDR3 is 15 amino acids. CDR1 and CDR2 (germline): SGHNT, YYREEE (reference sequence). Written as DNA, the CDR3 is TGTGCCAGCAGATCTAAAACCGGGACAGGGGGTGGCTACACCTTC. This translates into CASRSKTGTGGGYTF.

Only a few counts were recorded for this clone. This chain uses TRBV6-1 with TRBJ2-5, with D unclear. V was pared by 0 bases and J by 6 bases, with 8 bases between. The V gene's germline CDR1 is MNHNS and CDR2 SASEGT. The CDR3 covers 13 residues. The CDR3 DNA is TGTGCCAGCAGTGAAGCGCAGGTACAGACCCAGTACTTC. Its protein product is CASSEAQVQTQYF.